This T cell receptor beta chain was identified in a study of PD-1 blockade in classical Hodgkin lymphoma. Every patient experienced relapse after autologous stem cell transplantation, and brentuximab vedotin exposure varied. Patients had relapsed/refractory classical Hodgkin lymphoma with complete response, partial response or progressive disease as best response. The data were produced by immunoSEQ multiplex PCR, yet TCRdb's version contains in-frame clones alone and is incomplete. Among roughly 24,000 clones listed, 70% to 90% were seen once. This clone has a single count. The receptor comes from a human donor with classical Hodgkin lymphoma. The source material was peripheral blood mononuclear cells (PBMCs), sampled before the second cycle of nivolumab.

The chain's CDR3 is CASSVNPGHHTYEQYF. The CDR3 DNA follows: TGCGCCAGCAGTGTTAACCCGGGACACCACACCTACGAGCAGTACTTC. The rearrangement links TRBV10-1 to TRBJ2-7; tentative D call: TRBD1 (6 bases). Germline V gene data show CDR1 as WNHNN and CDR2 as SYGVQD (reference sequence). Trimming stripped 4 bases from V and 2 bases from J, with 18 bases between. CDR3 size: 16 residues.